A selection of T cell receptor beta chains follows, all from one sample in a study of shared clonotypes between healthy human individuals. Some clones are missing from TCRdb's copy, which holds only in-frame ones; the method was immunoSEQ multiplex PCR. Here the sample spans about 2.1 million clones, about 94% being singletons. The source material was naive CD8+ T cells from PBMCs. These TCRs come from a man aged 18 to 30 in good health. Some clones in this sample may be carry-over from other donors' samples. CDR3s leave out the opening cysteine and the closing phenylalanine or tryptophan.

V	CDR3
TRBV4-2	ASSQDSSAEHNEQF
TRBV5-5	ASSLAPGLSLGELF
TRBV6-1	ASRGTSGSPKF
TRBV7-8	ASSSALIAGGDNEQF
TRBV27	ASTGDGNTEAF
TRBV7-9	ASSHGIAGGPNTEAF
TRBV7-9	ASSYLSGPGYEQY
TRBV6-1	ASSEPGRSSYEQY
TRBV28	ASSFRAGDLGYT
TRBV7-2	ASSAGLAGVQY
TRBV28	ASMGGVTDTQY
TRBV7-8	ASSLAPDNYGYT
TRBV9	ASSPGLAGGFGNEQF
TRBV9	ASSRLAGGKDEQF
TRBV19	ASSIVGITYEQY
TRBV27	ASSPTGEGDGYT
TRBV7-2	ASSSRTGEYEQY
TRBV28	ASSHEGAPNEKLF
TRBV29-1	SVWAGGGEQY
TRBV30	AWALGGGNGYT
TRBV27	ASSFTGSSSYEQY
TRBV19	ASSGTVVPLLNTEAF
TRBV29-1	SHRDREDEQY
TRBV19	ASSIGGRSNYGYT
TRBV7-9	ASSSGQFNSPLH
TRBV28	ASSWSSSYEQY
TRBV6-5	ASRVGPGNTIY
TRBV6-1	ASSGSAGGPNEQF
TRBV7-9	ASSLAMDTNYGYT
TRBV27	ASSTRGGSPYEQY